A selection of T cell receptor beta chains follows, all from one sample in a study of CD8 T cells in ankylosing spondylitis. In TCRdb, the 5' RACE reads were re-called with MiXCR into one record per CDR3 protein. The sample yields about 39,000 distinct CDR3 sequences, 10% seen once. The sequencing input was blood, either unsorted or a sorted T cell fraction (not recorded which). The receptors stem from a male donor with ankylosing spondylitis or in good health (not recorded which). CDR3s include the opening cysteine and the closing phenylalanine or tryptophan. A D gene is named only where the DNA matches it firmly. Size is omitted from some rows. Given values are once, few, many or a class for expanded clones.

many	TRBV29-1	.	TRBJ2-1	15	TGCAGCGTTTACACGGGACACAGCTCCTACAATGAGCAGTTCTTC	CSVYTGHSSYNEQFF
many	TRBV5-4	.	TRBJ2-2	15	TGTGCCATTCAAATCGGGAGTTTGAACACCGGGGAGCTGTTTTTT	CAIQIGSLNTGELFF
many	TRBV3-1	.	TRBJ2-6	17	TGTGCCAGCAGCCAAGGGATAACAGATTCTGGGGCCAACGTCCTGACTTTC	CASSQGITDSGANVLTF
many	TRBV2	.	TRBJ2-1	15	TGTGCCAGCAGTCGATTACAGGGTGGATATGGTGAGCAGTTCTTC	CASSRLQGGYGEQFF
many	TRBV2	.	TRBJ2-1	10	TGTGCCAGCAGTGAAGTCATTTCGTTCTTC	CASSEVISFF
many	TRBV11-1	.	TRBJ2-7	14	TGTGCCAGCAGCTTGACGGAGTCCTCCTACGAGCAGTACTTC	CASSLTESSYEQYF
.	TRBV29-1	.	TRBJ1-4	11	TGCAGCGTGTTGGGGAATGAAAAACTGTTTTTT	CSVLGNEKLFF
many	TRBV6-5	.	TRBJ1-4	14	TGTGCCAGCAGTTACTCAGGTCCCCATGAAAAACTGTTTTTT	CASSYSGPHEKLFF
many	TRBV6-1	.	TRBJ2-1	13	TGTGCCACCATCCGGGACGCCTACAATGAGCAGTTCTTC	CATIRDAYNEQFF
many	TRBV20-1	TRBD2	TRBJ2-1	14	TGCAGTGCTGGTTCATCCGGGACTAGCGGGTTCGATGTCTTC	CSAGSSGTSGFDVF
.	TRBV29-1	TRBD1	TRBJ2-7	15	TGCAGCGTTGAGGAGGACAGGGGCGAAAGCAACGAGCAGTACTTC	CSVEEDRGESNEQYF
many	TRBV6-6	.	TRBJ2-3	10	TGTGCCAGCAGACAAGATACGCAGTATTTT	CASRQDTQYF
many	TRBV20-1	.	TRBJ1-1	14	TGCAGTGCTAGGGCGGGCGGGATGGACACTGAAGCTTTCTTT	CSARAGGMDTEAFF
few	TRBV5-1	TRBD1	TRBJ2-7	15	TGCGCCAGCGAACCCACCGGGACAGGGACCTACGAGCAGTACTTC	CASEPTGTGTYEQYF
many	TRBV11-2	.	TRBJ2-1	15	TGTGCCAGCAGCTTAGAGGCGGGAACACACAATGAGCAGTTCTTC	CASSLEAGTHNEQFF
many	TRBV20-1	.	TRBJ2-3	13	TGCAGTGCTAGGCCCCCCGGCACAGATACGCAGTATTTT	CSARPPGTDTQYF
few	TRBV4-2	TRBD1	TRBJ2-7	16	TGTGCCAGCAGCCACGGTGGACAGGCCGAGGGCTACGAGCAGTACTTC	CASSHGGQAEGYEQYF
few	TRBV11-1	TRBD1	TRBJ2-4	20	TGTGCCAGCAGCCACCACCGCACAGGGGGATTAAGACTCAGGGGAAACATTCAGTACTTC	CASSHHRTGGLRLRGNIQYF
many	TRBV15	TRBD1	TRBJ1-5	17	TGTGCCACCAGAGACCCCTCAGGGGGATGGAGCAATCAGCCCCAGCATTTT	CATRDPSGGWSNQPQHF
many	TRBV6-6	TRBD2	TRBJ2-1	13	TGTGCCAGCGGGAGGGCCGCCTACCGGGAGCAGTTCTTC	CASGRAAYREQFF
.	TRBV7-8	TRBD2	TRBJ2-3	17	TGTGCCAGCAGCTCCGACCCGGGACTAGTATCCGCAGATACGCAGTATTTT	CASSSDPGLVSADTQYF
many	TRBV20-1	TRBD2	TRBJ2-2	16	TGCAGTGCTAGATCAATAGCGGGAGGGAACACCGGGGAGCTGTTTTTT	CSARSIAGGNTGELFF
many	TRBV20-1	.	TRBJ1-2	14	TGCAGTGCTAGAGATCTAGTCGGAGGGGCCGGCTACACCTTC	CSARDLVGGAGYTF
many	TRBV11-3	TRBD1	TRBJ2-3	13	TGTGCCAGCAGCTTAGGATGGGGAGACAGGGGGTATTTT	CASSLGWGDRGYF
many	TRBV12-3/TRBV12-4	.	TRBJ2-4	14	TGTGCCAGCAGTCCTCCGGCGGGTAGAAACATTCAGTACTTC	CASSPPAGRNIQYF
many	TRBV4-1	TRBD1	TRBJ2-2	15	TGCGCCAGCAGCCCAGGGACAGCTGGTCCTGGGGAGCTGTTTTTT	CASSPGTAGPGELFF
many	TRBV28	TRBD1	TRBJ2-1	14	TGTGCCAGCACCCCTACGCCGAAGACAGGGAAAATGCTCTTC	CASTPTPKTGKMLF
many	TRBV7-8	TRBD2	TRBJ2-1	15	TGTGCCAGCAGCTTAGTAGCGGGAGGAGGCTATGAGCAGTTCTTC	CASSLVAGGGYEQFF
many	TRBV7-2	.	TRBJ2-1	15	TGTGCCAGCAGCTTAGTCCCGGGCGCCCTCAATGAGCAGTTCTTC	CASSLVPGALNEQFF